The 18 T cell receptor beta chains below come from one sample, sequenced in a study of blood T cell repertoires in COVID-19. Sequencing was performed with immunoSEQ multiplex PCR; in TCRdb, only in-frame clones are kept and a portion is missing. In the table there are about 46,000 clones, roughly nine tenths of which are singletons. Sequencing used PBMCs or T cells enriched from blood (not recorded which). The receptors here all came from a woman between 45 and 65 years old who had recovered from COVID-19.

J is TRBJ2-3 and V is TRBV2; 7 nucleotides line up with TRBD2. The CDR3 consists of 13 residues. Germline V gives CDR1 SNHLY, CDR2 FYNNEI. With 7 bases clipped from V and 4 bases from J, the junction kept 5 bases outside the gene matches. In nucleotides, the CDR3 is TGTGCCAGCACACGGGAGGCCGCAGATACGCAGTATTTT. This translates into CASTREAADTQYF.

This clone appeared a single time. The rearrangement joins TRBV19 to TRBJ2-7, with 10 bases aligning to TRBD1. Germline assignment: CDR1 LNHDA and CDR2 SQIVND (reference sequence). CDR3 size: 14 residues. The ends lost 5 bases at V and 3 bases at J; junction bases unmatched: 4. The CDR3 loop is CASSPGTGVYEQYF. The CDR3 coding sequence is TGTGCCAGTAGTCCTGGGACAGGGGTCTACGAGCAGTACTTC.

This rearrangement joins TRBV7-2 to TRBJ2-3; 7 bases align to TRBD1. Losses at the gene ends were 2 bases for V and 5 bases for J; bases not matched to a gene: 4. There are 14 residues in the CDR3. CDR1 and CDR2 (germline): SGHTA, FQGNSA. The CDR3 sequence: CASSLQGVIDTQYF. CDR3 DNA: TGTGCCAGCAGCTTACAGGGGGTTATAGATACGCAGTATTTT.

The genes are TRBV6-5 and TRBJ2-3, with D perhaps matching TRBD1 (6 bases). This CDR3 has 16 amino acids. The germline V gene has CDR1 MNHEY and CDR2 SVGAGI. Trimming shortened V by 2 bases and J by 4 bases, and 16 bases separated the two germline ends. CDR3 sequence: CASSYGGRGTSDTQYF. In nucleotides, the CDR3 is TGTGCCAGCAGTTACGGGGGCAGGGGAACTTCAGATACGCAGTATTTT.

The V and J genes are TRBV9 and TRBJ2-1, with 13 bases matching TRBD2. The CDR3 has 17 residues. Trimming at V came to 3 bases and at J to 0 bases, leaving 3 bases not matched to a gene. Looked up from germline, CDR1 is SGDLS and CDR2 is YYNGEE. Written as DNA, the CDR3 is TGTGCCAGCAGCGACAGGACTAGCGGGAGCTCCTACAATGAGCAGTTCTTC. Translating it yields CASSDRTSGSSYNEQFF. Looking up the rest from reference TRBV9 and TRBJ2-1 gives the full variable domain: DSGVTQTPKHLITATGQRVTLRCSPRSGDLSVYWYQQSLDQGLQFLIQYYNGEERAKGNILERFSAQQFPDLHSELNLSSLELGDSALYFCASSDRTSGSSYNEQFFGPGTRLTVL.

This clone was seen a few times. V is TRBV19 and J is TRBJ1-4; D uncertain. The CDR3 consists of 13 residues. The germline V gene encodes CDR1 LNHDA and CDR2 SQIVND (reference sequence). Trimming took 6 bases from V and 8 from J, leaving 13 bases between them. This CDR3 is CASRKDWREKLFF. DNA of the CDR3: TGTGCCAGTAGGAAGGACTGGCGAGAAAAACTGTTTTTT.

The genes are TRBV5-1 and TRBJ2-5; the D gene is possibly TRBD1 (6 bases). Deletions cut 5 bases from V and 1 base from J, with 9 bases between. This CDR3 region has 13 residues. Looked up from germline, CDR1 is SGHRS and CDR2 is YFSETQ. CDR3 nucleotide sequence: TGCGCCAGCAGTGACAGGTCCCAAGAGACCCAGTACTTC. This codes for CASSDRSQETQYF.

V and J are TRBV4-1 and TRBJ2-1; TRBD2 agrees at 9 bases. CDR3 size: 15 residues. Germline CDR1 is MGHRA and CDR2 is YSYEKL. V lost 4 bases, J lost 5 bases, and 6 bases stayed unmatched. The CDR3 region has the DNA TGCGCCAGCAGCCGAGCGGGAGGAAACCACAATGAGCAGTTCTTC. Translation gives CASSRAGGNHNEQFF.

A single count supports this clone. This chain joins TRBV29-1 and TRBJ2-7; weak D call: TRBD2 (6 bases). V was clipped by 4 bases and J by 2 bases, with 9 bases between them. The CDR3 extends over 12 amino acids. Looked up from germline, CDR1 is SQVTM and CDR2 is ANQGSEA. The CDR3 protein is CSVAAGPYEQYF. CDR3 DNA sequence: TGCAGCGTTGCAGCGGGCCCCTACGAGCAGTACTTC.

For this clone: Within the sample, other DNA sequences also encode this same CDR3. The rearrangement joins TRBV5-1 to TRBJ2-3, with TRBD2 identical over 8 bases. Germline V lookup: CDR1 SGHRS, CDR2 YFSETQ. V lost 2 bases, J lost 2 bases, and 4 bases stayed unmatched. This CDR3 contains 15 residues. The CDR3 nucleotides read TGCGCCAGCAGCTTTAGCGGGACAAACACAGATACGCAGTATTTT. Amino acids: CASSFSGTNTDTQYF.

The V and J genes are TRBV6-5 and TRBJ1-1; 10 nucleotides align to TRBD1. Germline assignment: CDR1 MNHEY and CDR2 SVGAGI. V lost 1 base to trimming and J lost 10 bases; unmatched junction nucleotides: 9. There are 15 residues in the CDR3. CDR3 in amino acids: CASSYLQTGGEGAFF. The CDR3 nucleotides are TGTGCCAGCAGTTACTTGCAGACAGGGGGCGAGGGAGCTTTCTTT.

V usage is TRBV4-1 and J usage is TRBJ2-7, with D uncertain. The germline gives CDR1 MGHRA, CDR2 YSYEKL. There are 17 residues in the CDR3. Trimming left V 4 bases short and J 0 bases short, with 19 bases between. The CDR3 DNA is TGCGCCAGCAGCCCCTTAGCCGGTCTAGAGGACTCCTACGAGCAGTACTTC. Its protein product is CASSPLAGLEDSYEQYF.

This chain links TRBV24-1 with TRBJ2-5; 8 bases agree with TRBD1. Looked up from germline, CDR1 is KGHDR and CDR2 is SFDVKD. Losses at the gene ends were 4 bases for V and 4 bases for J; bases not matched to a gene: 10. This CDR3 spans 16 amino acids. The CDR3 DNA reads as TGTGCCACCAGTGACAGGACAGGGCCGGTGGGAGAGACCCAGTACTTC. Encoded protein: CATSDRTGPVGETQYF.

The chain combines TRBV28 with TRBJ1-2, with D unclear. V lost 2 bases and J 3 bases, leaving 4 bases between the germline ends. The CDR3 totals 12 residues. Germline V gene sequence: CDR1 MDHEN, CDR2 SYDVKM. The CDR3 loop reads CASSLSDYGYTF. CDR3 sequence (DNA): TGTGCCAGCAGTTTAAGCGACTATGGCTACACCTTC.

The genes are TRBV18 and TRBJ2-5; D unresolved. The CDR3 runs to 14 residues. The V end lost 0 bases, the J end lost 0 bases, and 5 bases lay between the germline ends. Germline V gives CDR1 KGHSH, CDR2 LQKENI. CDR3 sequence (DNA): TGTGCCAGCTCACCACCGTCGTACCAAGAGACCCAGTACTTC. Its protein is CASSPPSYQETQYF.

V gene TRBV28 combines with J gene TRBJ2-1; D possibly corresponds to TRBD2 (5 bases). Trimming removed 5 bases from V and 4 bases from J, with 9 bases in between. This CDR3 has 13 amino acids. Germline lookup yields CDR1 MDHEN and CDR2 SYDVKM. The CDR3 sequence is CASSTGIYNEQFF. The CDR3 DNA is TGTGCCAGCAGTACCGGGATTTACAATGAGCAGTTCTTC. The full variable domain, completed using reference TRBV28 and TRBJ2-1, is DVKVTQSSRYLVKRTGEKVFLECVQDMDHENMFWYRQDPGLGLRLIYFSYDVKMKEKGDIPEGYSVSREKKERFSLILESASTNQTSMYLCASSTGIYNEQFFGPGTRLTVL.

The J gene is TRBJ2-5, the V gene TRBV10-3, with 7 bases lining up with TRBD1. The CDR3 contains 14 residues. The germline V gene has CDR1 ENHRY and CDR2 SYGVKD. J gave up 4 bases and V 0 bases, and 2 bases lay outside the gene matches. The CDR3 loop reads CAISESTGTETQYF. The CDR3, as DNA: TGTGCCATCAGTGAGTCGACAGGGACAGAGACCCAGTACTTC.

CDR3 in amino acids: CASSSQGSLNTEAFF. In DNA, the CDR3 is TGTGCCAGCAGCTCACAGGGGTCCCTGAACACTGAAGCTTTCTTT. J is TRBJ1-1 and V is TRBV2; 7 bases map to TRBD1. Per germline, CDR1 SNHLY and CDR2 FYNNEI. V was clipped by 6 bases and J by 0 bases; unmatched bases: 7. This CDR3 has 15 residues.